The source of this T cell receptor beta chain is a study of cytomegalovirus exposure and HLA in healthy donors (dated by TCRdb to about 2017). Study-wide context: An earlier analysis of approximately 640 of the donors reported approximately 270 Gb of sequence data and roughly 110 million unique TCR beta sequences from 150 million to 200 million T cells. High-throughput TCR immunosequencing, statistical association of individual TCRs with disease status, and machine learning were combined to predict cytomegalovirus infection status. About 320 gigabases of sequencing data and tens of millions of unique TCR sequences were included in an early release covering around 600 HLA-typed donors. A later genetic analysis took genome-wide SNP genotypes for about three fifths of the roughly 670 donors and used that subset as a discovery cohort. Donor age, sex, ethnicity and CMV serostatus were compiled together with the repertoire data. A later analysis re-analyzed previously published TCR beta repertoires from about 600 donors and added high-resolution HLA genotyping to study TCR occurrence patterns. Every discovery cohort repertoire had been produced on one sequencing platform. Along with the roughly 610-subject first cohort, a separate validation cohort of around 120 different subjects was used. The study profiled the T cell repertoires of some 610 subjects by immunosequencing and related them to cytomegalovirus serostatus. Rather than drawing on any new phenotypic data, the later analysis identified candidate immune exposures from TCR beta sequences and the way those sequences occurred across donors. Among roughly 400 genotyped donors of the cohort, an average of roughly 240,000 unique TCR beta nucleotide sequences were sequenced per donor, roughly a sixth of them non-productive. The number of typed donors differed by locus: 629-630 for A, B, C, DRB1 and DQB1; 500 to 550 for DQA1; 606 for DPA1; and 400 to 480 for DPB1. HLA typing included class I and class II loci at four-digit resolution. To decide whether each TCR beta V gene segment behaved as functional or pseudogenic, an earlier analysis of over 500 of the donors relied on high-throughput TCR beta sequencing. The genetic ancestry cluster associated with self-reported Caucasian donors included approximately 85% of the roughly 410 genotyped donors. The aim of the study was to test whether cataloging public T cell receptors could identify signatures of past pathogen exposure. Because of strong linkage in the cohort, roughly five DR-DQ haplotypes were treated as single units for association and clustering.

After removal of 3 bases from V and 6 bases from J, the junction retains 9 bases not matched to a gene. The germline V gene gives CDR1 as SNHLY and CDR2 as FYNNEI. The CDR3 has 15 amino acids, counting the end cysteine and phenylalanine. Here the CDR3 DNA is all that survives: 45 bases in frame from base 1. Preparation of the library involved the immunoSEQ multiplex PCR assay. The multiplex PCR relied on a mix of 60 forward primers for TCR Vbeta segments and 13 reverse primers for TCR Jbeta segments. The CDR3 region of rearranged TCR beta genes was amplified from genomic DNA by a multiplex PCR assay. Amplified TCR beta libraries were sequenced as 87-base-pair reads on the Illumina HiSeq System. Under the source paper's analysis protocol: A later analysis tallied around 82 million unique TCR beta chains across the 666 repertoires, and about 12 million of those chains were shared by two or more donors. To remove PCR and sequencing errors, raw reads were error-corrected and collapsed into unique sequences using a nearest-neighbor algorithm that merged closely related sequences. CDR3 sequences were aligned to IMGT reference sequences to assign V, D and J gene segments. For a sequence to be retained, a match of at least six nucleotides to both a V gene segment and a J gene segment was required. Rearrangements were called productive when the CDR3 lacked stop codons and stayed in frame with V and J; all others were non-productive. CDR3 was defined by IMGT convention, running from the second conserved V-encoded cysteine to the conserved J-encoded phenylalanine. The earlier analysis of fewer than 700 of the donors excluded sequences that lacked an unambiguous match to a single V gene segment. An earlier analysis of a few hundred of the donors classified V segments as functional when productive rearrangements were above 56.7% and as segregating when the standard deviation between donors was above 5%. A statistical classification framework was developed to diagnose cytomegalovirus status using the catalog of TCR beta chain sequences. A later analysis assigned V and J genes by comparing TCR nucleotide sequences with IMGT/GENE-DB human TR gene sequences. The TCRdist pipeline was used in a later analysis to assign CDR3 sequences and most-parsimonious VDJ recombination scenarios. In a later analysis, each TCR beta chain was defined by its CDR3 amino acid sequence together with its V-gene family, and reads lacking a unique V-gene family were excluded. To address suspected cross-contamination and a sequencing artifact, a later analysis removed 592 highly shared, low-generation-probability nucleotide sequences. In a later analysis, a clonal expansion index was calculated for each public chain from normalized within-repertoire ranks of inferred template counts. In a later analysis, generation probabilities were computed with a VDJ recombination model fitted to out-of-frame rearrangements, and the resulting probabilities were checked against IGoR. In a later analysis, hypergeometric tests were used to score TCR-TCR, TCR-HLA and TCR-CMV co-occurrence, with a repertoire-size bias correction applied to TCR pairs. In a later analysis, false discovery rates were estimated by permuting HLA or CMV assignments 20 times. A later analysis grouped co-occurring TCRs with DBSCAN, adding TCRdist sequence similarity when clustering within HLA-allele-positive subsets. For co-occurrence clustering, repertoires with fewer than 30,000 or more than 120,000 public chains were excluded, along with 4 to 6 repertoires with anomalous nucleotide sharing. The immuneACCESS repertoire file appears here via TCRdb, limited to in-frame rearrangements. These files lack a portion of the clones; in checked studies, under half of the deficit traces to unresolved V genes, and the cause of the others is not known. The D gene and trimming were derived from the DNA, and the V and J assignments and clone size from that table. A total of 150,000 or so clones appear in this sample, about 83% of them only once. Jointly, the top ten make up 10% to 15% of the sample.

About this clone: No antigen is known for it. No quality values exist for individual bases; no much larger clone is one base distant. Other DNA sequences in this specimen translate into the identical CDR3.

In total, 630 or so healthy bone marrow donors made up the cohort. At the time of sampling, every cohort member was nominally healthy, though immune exposures that went unrecorded were likely present. The donor was CMV seropositive and was included in the group of 250 to 300 seropositive cohort members. A peripheral blood sample was provided by each donor, and peripheral blood mononuclear cells were used for TCR beta sequencing. The Qiagen DNeasy Blood Extraction Kit was used to extract genomic DNA from the blood cell samples. The investigation overall reported the following: Because HLA typing was missing for some donors at each locus, association tests included only the typed subset. A further reported finding was that TCR beta sequences accurately predicted the HLA-A and HLA-B alleles for most subjects in the first cohort. This cohort had only TCR beta chains sequenced, and the lack of alpha or paired-chain data limited which features could be detected. Correlated functional status among segregating V segments might reflect linkage disequilibrium, but an unknown experimental factor could not be ruled out. An earlier analysis of roughly 570 of the donors showed that most TCR beta V segments appeared in productive rearrangements either about 90% or about 30% of the time, which broadly matched IMGT annotations. According to a later genetic analysis, donors in an Asian-associated ancestry cluster had fewer N-insertions in productive TCRs than the approximately 650-donor mean. Most CMV-associated TCR beta chains appeared to be HLA-restricted in a later analysis, and the HLA associations seemed to be driven largely by CMV exposure. In a later genetic analysis, a missense DCLRE1C variant was associated with V-gene and J-gene trimming of TCR beta chains, and the association was replicated in an independent cohort. While some public TCRs were present in many individuals, most TCR sequences turned up only very rarely across donors. CMV serostatus was the only immune exposure information available for the cohort. A few of the identified cytomegalovirus-associated TCR beta chains were confirmed in vitro to be specific for cytomegalovirus antigens. In a later analysis, HLA-associated TCR beta chains were found to be more clonally expanded and to have lower generation probabilities than equally common non-associated chains. The 87-base-pair reads could not distinguish some IMGT-functional V segments, including TRBV6-2 and TRBV6-3, so those segments were excluded. Sequencing depth was assumed to be roughly uniform across donors in the presence/absence analyses, though that assumption may not hold. The classifier was reported to diagnose cytomegalovirus status with high specificity and sensitivity in both the original and validation cohorts. In a later analysis, around 17,000 TCR beta sequences were associated with specific HLA alleles at a false discovery rate of 0.05. According to a later analysis, TCR association rates differed among HLA loci, with DRB1 alleles showing the most associated TCRs and HLA-C alleles showing the fewest. The authors suggested that the approach could potentially be generalized to other disease states and immunological phenotypes. The earlier analysis of about 600 of the donors excluded roughly 17 rarely observed V segments, including chromosome 9 orphons, because counts were too low. In a later analysis, several top co-occurrence clusters were reported to appear linked to parvovirus B19, influenza, CMV and Epstein-Barr virus. Strong co-occurrence of HLA alleles, especially DR and DQ, made assigning TCR associations to individual alleles difficult. The study gave a list of more than 150 TCR beta chains associated with cytomegalovirus. The sequencing pipeline was judged likely to have produced a cluster of highly shared sequence variants as a technical artifact.

The receptor was derived from a man aged 35 to 55 in good health and CMV-seropositive. The V gene is TRBV2 and the J gene is TRBJ1-2; the junction holds 8 bases that match TRBD1. Sequences were obtained from PBMCs. The nucleotides are TGTGCCAGCAGTGATCGGAGACAGGGGATTAATGGCTACACCTTC. It specifies CASSDRRQGINGYTF.